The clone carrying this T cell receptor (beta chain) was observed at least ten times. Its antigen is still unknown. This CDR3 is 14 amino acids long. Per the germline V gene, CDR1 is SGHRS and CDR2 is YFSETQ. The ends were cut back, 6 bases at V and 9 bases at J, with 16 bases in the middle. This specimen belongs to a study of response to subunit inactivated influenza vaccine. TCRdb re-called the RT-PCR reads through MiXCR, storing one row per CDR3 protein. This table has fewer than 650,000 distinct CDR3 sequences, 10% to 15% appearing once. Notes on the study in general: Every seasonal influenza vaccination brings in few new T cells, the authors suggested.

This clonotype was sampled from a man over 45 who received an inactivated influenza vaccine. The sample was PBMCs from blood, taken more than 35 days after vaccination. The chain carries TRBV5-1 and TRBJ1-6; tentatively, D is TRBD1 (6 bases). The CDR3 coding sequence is TGCGCCAGCACCCCCGGGACACGGCGTTCACCCCTCCACTTT. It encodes CASTPGTRRSPLHF. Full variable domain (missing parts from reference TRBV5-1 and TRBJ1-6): KAGVTQTPRYLIKTRGQQVTLSCSPISGHRSVSWYQQTPGQGLQFLFEYFSETQRNKGNFPGRFSGRQFSNSRSEMNVSTLELGDSALYLCASTPGTRRSPLHFGNGTRLTVT.